A single sample is the source of the 14 T cell receptor beta chains below, sequenced in a study of CD8 T cells in ankylosing spondylitis. In TCRdb, the 5' RACE reads were re-called with MiXCR into one record per CDR3 protein. The sample gives about 160,000 distinct CDR3 sequences, about 16% of which show up once; 7.8% is in the top ten. What was sequenced was blood, either unsorted or a sorted T cell fraction (not recorded which). Receptors were obtained from a male donor with ankylosing spondylitis or in good health (not recorded which).

This clonotype was picked up a small number of times. The chain links TRBV11-2 to TRBJ2-7; either TRBD1 or TRBD2 may fit D (5 bases each). V was clipped by 5 bases and J by 5 bases, with 13 bases between them. CDR1 and CDR2 from the germline V gene are SGHAT and FQNNGV. The CDR3 contains 13 residues. CDR3: CASSPGPLNEQYF. CDR3 bases: TGTGCCAGCAGCCCGGGACCCCTCAACGAGCAGTACTTC.

Ten or more counts support this clonotype. Here the CDR3 reads CSAQVRGDPYEQYF. Here the CDR3 DNA reads TGCAGTGCCCAAGTACGGGGGGACCCCTACGAGCAGTACTTC. J is TRBJ2-7 and V is TRBV20-1; 7 bases are a match to TRBD2. Unmatched junction bases numbered 10, after V lost 6 bases and J lost 2 bases. The CDR3 consists of 14 residues. Germline V lookup: CDR1 DFQATT, CDR2 SNEGSKA (reference sequence).

This clonotype was recorded at least ten times. This chain uses TRBV5-1 with TRBJ2-7; 10 nucleotides agree with TRBD1. The germline CDR1 and CDR2 sequences are SGHRS and YFSETQ. The CDR3 runs 13 residues. The V gene end was trimmed by 5 bases and the J gene end by 7 bases; junction bases not matched to a gene: 6. The CDR3 protein is CASSSDRGQEQYF. Written as DNA, the CDR3 is TGCGCCAGCAGTTCTGACAGGGGGCAAGAGCAGTACTTC.

As DNA, the CDR3 is TGTGCCAGCAGTAATGTAGCGGGGGCCTACGAGCAGTACTTC. Its translation: CASSNVAGAYEQYF. This chain connects TRBV12-3 or TRBV12-4 to TRBJ2-7, with TRBD2 identical over 9 bases. This CDR3 region has 14 residues. The V gene end was trimmed by 5 bases and the J gene end by 2 bases; junction bases not matched to a gene: 4.

The rearrangement links TRBV9 to TRBJ1-1, with D possibly being TRBD1 (5 bases). CDR3 length: 15 residues. Germline CDR1 and CDR2: SGDLS and YYNGEE. V gave up 0 bases and J gave up 5 bases, with 14 bases separating them. The CDR3: CASSVGFGRTTEAFF. As DNA, the CDR3 is TGTGCCAGCAGCGTAGGTTTTGGAAGGACAACTGAAGCTTTCTTT.

In its sample, this clonotype was seen once. The chain recombines TRBV28 with TRBJ2-5, with D possibly matching TRBD1 (6 bases). Germline V lookup: CDR1 MDHEN, CDR2 SYDVKM. The CDR3 spans 14 residues. V gave up 6 bases and J gave up 1 base, with 12 bases separating them. The CDR3 region has the DNA TGTGCCAGCAGGGACAGATCCATCCAAGAGACCCAGTACTTC. This encodes CASRDRSIQETQYF.

This clonotype was observed a few times. The chain combines TRBV10-2 with TRBJ2-3; 7 bases fit TRBD2. Germline lookup yields CDR1 WSHSY and CDR2 SAAADI. V shed 4 bases, J shed 4 bases, and the junction held 14 bases outside the gene matches. The CDR3 loop spans 17 amino acids. CDR3 sequence (DNA): TGCGCCAGCAGTGCCCCTATGAGGCGGGAGAACGCAGATACGCAGTATTTT. This encodes CASSAPMRRENADTQYF.

The table lists this clonotype with a few counts. The J gene is TRBJ2-4, the V gene TRBV12-5; no clear D gene. In germline, CDR1 is LGHNT, CDR2 FRNRAP. With 0 bases removed from V and 9 bases from J, the gap between germline ends came to 9 bases. The CDR3 has 13 residues. The CDR3 is CASGLVRDFIQYF. The CDR3 coding sequence is TGTGCTAGTGGTTTGGTACGAGACTTCATTCAGTACTTC.

This rearrangement joins TRBV5-1 to TRBJ2-2; 11 bases fit TRBD2. The V gene's germline CDR1 is SGHRS and CDR2 YFSETQ. CDR3 length: 17 residues. The V segment lost 5 bases and the J segment 1 base; nucleotides outside the gene matches: 7. The CDR3 is CASRGILAGENTGELFF. The CDR3, as DNA: TGCGCCAGCAGAGGGATACTAGCGGGGGAGAACACCGGGGAGCTGTTTTTT.

This clonotype came up many times. The V and J genes are TRBV24-1 and TRBJ2-2, with D unclear. The CDR3 runs to 16 residues. V was cut by 2 bases and J by 5 bases, with 14 bases left in between. Germline loops: CDR1 KGHDR, CDR2 SFDVKD. The CDR3 sequence is CATSDWRQDDTGELFF. The CDR3 coding sequence is TGTGCCACCAGTGATTGGCGGCAGGATGATACCGGGGAGCTGTTTTTT.

The chain joins TRBV11-2 to TRBJ2-3; tentatively, D is TRBD2 (5 bases). The CDR3 covers 13 residues. The germline V and J ends were trimmed by 7 bases and 0 bases, with 8 bases remaining between them. Germline V gene lookup returns CDR1 SGHAT and CDR2 FQNNGV. For the CDR3, the DNA is TGTGCCAGCAAATCGGGAAGCACAGATACGCAGTATTTT. Translated: CASKSGSTDTQYF.

V is TRBV28 and J is TRBJ2-1, with D perhaps matching TRBD1 (5 bases). CDR1 and CDR2 (germline): MDHEN, SYDVKM. V lost 1 base, J lost 7 bases, and 14 bases lay in between. The CDR3 loop spans 15 amino acids. The CDR3 DNA reads TGTGCCAGCAGTTTATCAGGGTCGAGTTTGAATGAGCAGTTCTTC. Protein: CASSLSGSSLNEQFF.

There are many counts of this clonotype. J is TRBJ1-6 and V is TRBV28; 9 bases are a match to TRBD1. CDR3 length equals 16 residues. CDR1 is MDHEN, CDR2 SYDVKM, per germline. V trimming: 5 bases; J trimming: 7 bases; junction bases outside the gene matches: 9. The CDR3 reads CASSAGTGLRNSPLHF. The CDR3 DNA follows: TGTGCCAGCAGTGCAGGGACAGGGCTAAGAAATTCACCCCTCCACTTT. Drawing the rest from reference TRBV28 and TRBJ1-6, the complete variable domain is DVKVTQSSRYLVKRTGEKVFLECVQDMDHENMFWYRQDPGLGLRLIYFSYDVKMKEKGDIPEGYSVSREKKERFSLILESASTNQTSMYLCASSAGTGLRNSPLHFGNGTRLTVT.

This clonotype was picked up many times. The chain joins TRBV28 to TRBJ2-7; D unresolved. Germline lookup yields CDR1 MDHEN and CDR2 SYDVKM. CDR3 length: 12 amino acids. Trimming cost V 5 bases and J 4 bases, with 9 bases left between them. The CDR3, as DNA: TGTGCCAGCAGTGTCACAATGTACGAGCAGTACTTC. Residues: CASSVTMYEQYF.